This T cell receptor beta chain was sequenced during a study of T-cell memory formation after mild COVID-19. Study-level background: TCR clusters were mostly donor specific.

The CDR3 runs to 14 residues. The V and J ends lost 6 bases and 0 bases respectively, with 9 bases between them. Germline V CDR1 and CDR2: SNHLY, FYNNEI. This clonotype was observed a handful of times. TCRdb reprocessed the 5' RACE reads with MiXCR, giving one entry per CDR3 protein. Seen here are approximately 490,000 distinct CDR3 sequences, roughly 20% observed once, and the top ten hold 12%. The rearrangement uses TRBV2 and TRBJ1-5; no firm D call. The clonotype originates from an adult woman who had mild COVID-19 (a few samples of this study predate the infection). Cell type and time point are not known. Specimen: PBMCs or a T cell subset sorted from them (not recorded which). This CDR3 reads CASRSDRSNQPQHF. The CDR3, as DNA: TGTGCCAGCAGATCGGACCGTAGCAATCAGCCCCAGCATTTT.